This is a list of T cell receptor beta chains from one sample in a study of blood T cell repertoires in COVID-19. The assay was immunoSEQ multiplex PCR, and TCRdb's table has in-frame clones only and misses some. The sample has roughly 96,000 clones; roughly 80% are singletons. Sequenced sample: peripheral blood. The receptors originated from an elderly man with acute or convalescent COVID-19. The CDR3 runs from the conserved cysteine through the conserved F or W. Each record gives: J gene, clone size, D gene, V gene, CDR3 DNA, CDR3 protein. The D gene is left open where the match is weak. Clone size is not always given. Where it is, it says once, few, many or a class for expanded clones.

TRBJ2-5,.,.,TRBV18,TGTGCCAGCTCCCTCGGGTTACAAGAGACCCAGTACTTC,CASSLGLQETQYF
TRBJ2-1,.,TRBD2,TRBV6-6,TGTGCCAGCAGTCCACCTACTAGCGGGAGGGAGAATGAGCAGTTCTTC,CASSPPTSGRENEQFF
TRBJ2-5,.,.,TRBV6-2/TRBV6-3,TGTGCCAGCAGTGGGACTCAACGCGCACAAGAGACCCAGTACTTC,CASSGTQRAQETQYF
TRBJ1-5,many,TRBD1,TRBV10-3,TGTGCCATCAGTGAGTATGGAGACAGGGGCAATCAGCCCCAGCATTTT,CAISEYGDRGNQPQHF
TRBJ1-1,.,.,TRBV7-9,TGTGCCAGCAGATTATCACAGGGGAACACTGAAGCTTTCTTT,CASRLSQGNTEAFF
TRBJ2-7,once,.,TRBV7-2,TGTGCCAGCAGCTTAGATTTAGGGACTCAAGCCTACGAGCAGTACTTC,CASSLDLGTQAYEQYF
TRBJ2-1,.,.,TRBV19,TGTGCCAGTAGTATAGGGGTCCGGGGGCAGTTCTTC,CASSIGVRGQFF
TRBJ2-6,few,.,TRBV28,TGTGCCAGCAGTCAGATCTCTGGGGCCAACGTCCTGACTTTC,CASSQISGANVLTF
TRBJ2-7,once,TRBD1,TRBV19,TGTGCCAGTAAAAGGGACAGGGGGAACTACGAGCAGTACTTC,CASKRDRGNYEQYF
TRBJ2-1,.,.,TRBV3-1/TRBV3-2,TGTGCCAGCAGTCATCGCGGTGCGGGTTACAATGAGCAGTTCTTC,CASSHRGAGYNEQFF
TRBJ1-2,.,TRBD1,TRBV20-1,TGCAGTGCTAGTTCGGCAGGGGGCTATGGCTACACCTTC,CSASSAGGYGYTF
TRBJ2-6,.,.,TRBV7-9,TGTGCCAGCAGCTTCCCTCTCGGTAACTCTGGGGCCAACGTCCTGACTTTC,CASSFPLGNSGANVLTF
TRBJ1-4,.,TRBD1,TRBV6-5,TGTGCCAGCAGTTACACGACAGGGCCTAATGAAAAACTGTTTTTT,CASSYTTGPNEKLFF
TRBJ1-1,.,.,TRBV2,TGTGCCAGCAGCGCCGATAGACAGAGGAACACTGAAGCTTTCTTT,CASSADRQRNTEAFF
TRBJ2-1,.,TRBD2,TRBV3-1/TRBV3-2,TGTGCCAGCAGCCAGGGACTAGCGGGAGGGGACAATGAGCAGTTCTTC,CASSQGLAGGDNEQFF
TRBJ2-5,once,TRBD1,TRBV27,TGTGCCAGCAGTCCCCGGGACAGGGGTATGGAGACCCAGTACTTC,CASSPRDRGMETQYF
TRBJ2-7,.,.,TRBV5-5,TGTGCCAGCAGCTTGACCGGTCCGGGTGAGCAGTACTTC,CASSLTGPGEQYF
TRBJ2-4,.,TRBD1,TRBV19,TGTGCCAGTAACCCGGGACAGGGGCCCCTAGCCAAAAACATTCAGTACTTC,CASNPGQGPLAKNIQYF
TRBJ2-3,.,.,TRBV5-5,TGTGCCAGCAGCCAGACAGTCCCCACAGATACGCAGTATTTT,CASSQTVPTDTQYF
TRBJ1-5,.,.,TRBV7-2,TGTGCCAGCAGCTTACCAGGGGCGAATCAGCCCCAGCATTTT,CASSLPGANQPQHF
TRBJ2-1,.,TRBD1,TRBV9,TGTGCCAGCAGCATGACCGAGGGGGACAGGGACAATGAGCAGTTCTTC,CASSMTEGDRDNEQFF
TRBJ2-5,.,.,TRBV7-2,TGTGCCAGCAGCTTAGGGAGAGGTAATCAAGAGACCCAGTACTTC,CASSLGRGNQETQYF
TRBJ2-7,.,.,TRBV3-1/TRBV3-2,TGTGCCAGCAACCGCGGTAACGGATTCTTCGAGCAGTACTTC,CASNRGNGFFEQYF
TRBJ2-2,.,TRBD1,TRBV5-1,TGCGCCAGCAGCCCGGGACAGGGAAACACCGGGGAGCTGTTTTTT,CASSPGQGNTGELFF
TRBJ2-1,.,.,TRBV13,TGTGCCAGCAGCTTAGTGGCAGGGGCGAATTACAATGAGCAGTTCTTC,CASSLVAGANYNEQFF
TRBJ2-5,once,.,TRBV3-1/TRBV3-2,TGTGCCAGCAGCCTCCAGGCCAAGTGGCCCCAGTACTTC,CASSLQAKWPQYF
TRBJ2-4,.,TRBD2,TRBV7-2,TGTGCCAGCAGCTTGGGACTAGCGGGGGGTTTTAACATTCAGTACTTC,CASSLGLAGGFNIQYF
TRBJ1-4,.,.,TRBV19,TGTGCCAGTGCCCCGGACTCTTGGGAAAAACTGTTTTTT,CASAPDSWEKLFF
TRBJ2-2,.,.,TRBV7-7,TGTGCTAGCAGCTCGGGTCCAACAGGTGGGACCGGGGAGCTGTTTTTT,CASSSGPTGGTGELFF
TRBJ1-5,.,TRBD1,TRBV6-2/TRBV6-3,TGTGCCAGCAGTCCGGGACAGGGATATCAGCCCCAGCATTTT,CASSPGQGYQPQHF
TRBJ2-7,few,TRBD2,TRBV29-1,TGCAGCGTTGGACTAGCGGGAGGCGAGCAGTACTTC,CSVGLAGGEQYF
TRBJ1-1,.,.,TRBV7-2,TGTGCCAGCACCGTAACTAGGCTGGCAGCTTTCTTT,CASTVTRLAAFF
TRBJ2-1,.,.,TRBV5-1,TGCGCCAGCAGCTCCGTATACAATGAGCAGTTCTTC,CASSSVYNEQFF